This paragraph reports one TCR beta chain. This entry comes from a study of blood T cell repertoires in COVID-19. The overall study: Collection of acute and convalescent COVID-19 samples took place in the United States, Italy and Spain. T cells, B-cell-depleted T cells, or PBMCs supplied cDNA or gDNA.

In the original processing: Amplification with reference gene primers provided the estimates of nucleated cell counts. The assay was immunoSEQ multiplex PCR, and TCRdb's table has in-frame clones only and misses some. That table is the source of V, J and clone size, and D and trimming were worked out from the DNA. The table has about 200,000 clones, approximately 88% seen once. This CDR3 has 16 amino acids. Deletions cut 0 bases from V and 4 bases from J, with 16 bases between. Looked up from germline, CDR1 is MNHNY and CDR2 is SVGAGI (reference sequence). Sequenced: peripheral blood. The V call is TRBV6-6, the J call TRBJ2-7; D gene uncertain. The sequence was obtained from a man aged 35 to 55 with acute or convalescent COVID-19. The CDR3 DNA is TGTGCCAGCAGTTACTCCTCTTCTAGTCTAAGTTACGAGCAGTACTTC. This gives the protein CASSYSSSSLSYEQYF.